The clone carrying this TCR beta chain showed up many times. This CDR3 has 14 residues. CDR1 KGHSH and CDR2 LQKENI come from the germline V gene. The V end lost 3 bases, the J end lost 5 bases, and 13 bases lay between the germline ends. This entry comes from a study of blood T cell repertoires in COVID-19. Study context: Donors in the United States, Italy and Spain gave samples during acute or convalescent COVID-19.

In the authors' workflow: Scientists estimated how many nucleated cells there were by amplifying reference gene primers. The data were produced by immunoSEQ multiplex PCR, yet TCRdb's version contains in-frame clones alone and is incomplete. That table gives V, J and clone size, and the DNA gave D and trimming. The sample lists under 50,000 clones; approximately 70% were seen once. Sequencing used peripheral blood. This receptor was obtained from an elderly man with acute or convalescent COVID-19. The chain links TRBV18 to TRBJ1-1; a weak D match, TRBD1 (6 bases). CDR3 loop: CASSPRGGGTEAFF. The CDR3 nucleotides read TGTGCCAGCTCACCCCGAGGGGGTGGGACTGAAGCTTTCTTT.